These 11 T cell receptor beta chains originate from one sample sequenced in a study of T cells in Graves' hyperthyroidism and ophthalmopathy. RNA transcripts yielded amplified TCR beta CDR3 regions. HTBI primers were employed in a first-round RT-PCR of the TCR CDR3. TCRdb fed the multiplex PCR reads into MiXCR, producing one record per CDR3 protein. Among about 600,000 distinct CDR3 sequences, around 15% were seen once, and the ten largest hold roughly 3.4%. Sequenced: blood. These receptors originate from a woman in her forties with Graves' ophthalmopathy.

Only a few counts were recorded for this clonotype. The V and J genes are TRBV20-1 and TRBJ2-5; D perhaps matches TRBD2 (6 bases). The CDR3 has 15 amino acids. Germline CDR1 and CDR2: DFQATT and SNEGSKA (reference sequence). V was shortened by 6 bases and J by 5 bases, with 22 bases between the two germline ends. CDR3 loop: CSARTHGSWDETQYF. The CDR3 DNA sequence: TGCAGTGCCCGAACGCACGGGAGTTGGGACGAGACCCAGTACTTC.

This clonotype was counted at least ten times. This chain joins TRBV12-3 or TRBV12-4 and TRBJ1-2, with D perhaps matching TRBD1 (6 bases). Trimming left V 0 bases short and J 1 base short, with 12 bases between. CDR3 size: 16 residues. CDR3 protein: CASSLALGGVNYGYTF. CDR3 bases: TGTGCCAGCAGTTTAGCCCTAGGGGGGGTTAACTATGGCTACACCTTC.

Regarding this clonotype: The junction differs from germline at one of its ends, possibly a read error. This chain links TRBV20-1 with TRBJ2-5, with D perhaps TRBD1 (6 bases). CDR1 is DFQATT and CDR2 is SNEGSKA in the germline V gene (reference sequence). This CDR3 region has 15 residues. The CDR3 bases are TGCAGTGCTACAGGGGTAGGGGCTTTCCAAGAGACCCAGCACTTC. Amino acids: CSATGVGAFQETQHF.

The gene calls are TRBV9 and TRBJ1-3; D call uncertain. This CDR3 region has 15 residues. CDR1 SGDLS and CDR2 YYNGEE come from the germline V gene. Trimming left V 0 bases short and J 0 bases short, with 7 bases between. CDR3 nucleotides: TGTGCCAGCAGCGTAGAGCCGGCCTCTGGAAACACCATATATTTT. This gives the protein CASSVEPASGNTIYF.

Many counts were recorded for this clonotype. CDR3 DNA: TGTGCCTGGCAGGGACTGCCGGGTGCGTACGAGCAGTACTTC. It translates to CAWQGLPGAYEQYF. This chain connects TRBV30 to TRBJ2-7; weak D call: TRBD2 (6 bases). This CDR3 comprises 14 residues. The germline gives CDR1 GTSNPN, CDR2 SVGIG (reference sequence). Trimming pared 5 bases from V and 4 bases from J, leaving 18 bases between.

This clonotype was seen many times. This sequence joins TRBV24-1 and TRBJ2-3; 7 bases match TRBD1. With V trimmed by 6 bases and J by 1 base, 3 bases remained unmatched. The CDR3 has 14 residues. Germline CDR1 and CDR2: KGHDR and SFDVKD. CDR3 loop: CATSNRGGTDTQYF. The CDR3 nucleotides are TGTGCCACCAGTAACAGGGGAGGCACAGATACGCAGTATTTT.

J is TRBJ2-3 and V is TRBV9, with D possibly being TRBD1 (6 bases). Trimming cost V 3 bases and J 3 bases, with 11 bases left between them. This CDR3 comprises 14 residues. CDR1 is SGDLS, CDR2 YYNGEE, per germline. The CDR3 spells CASSAVGQTDTQYF. DNA of the CDR3: TGTGCCAGCAGCGCCGTTGGACAGACAGATACGCAGTATTTT.

The chain joins TRBV7-2 to TRBJ2-7; 8 bases are a match to TRBD1. CDR3 size: 14 residues. J was trimmed by 4 bases and V by 9 bases; bases with no gene match: 11. CDR1 SGHTA and CDR2 FQGNSA come from the germline V gene. CDR3 protein: CASSTGQGPYEQYF. The DNA for the CDR3 is TGTGCCAGTTCAACTGGACAGGGTCCTTACGAGCAGTACTTC.

This clonotype was seen at least ten times. The chain combines TRBV7-9 with TRBJ1-5, with 7 bases lining up with TRBD1. Germline CDR1 reads SEHNR; CDR2 reads FQNEAQ (reference sequence). This CDR3 is built from 16 residues. CDR3 sequence (DNA): TGTGCGGGCAGACAGGGCCACCTTTATAGCAATCAGCCCCAGCATTTT. It codes for CAGRQGHLYSNQPQHF.

Only a few counts were recorded for this clonotype. J is TRBJ2-1 and V is TRBV6-1; perhaps TRBD1 as D (5 bases). Germline lookup yields CDR1 MNHNS and CDR2 SASEGT. V was trimmed by 8 bases and J by 4 bases, leaving 12 bases between them. The length of the CDR3 is 13 residues. CDR3 sequence reads: CASGGRVYNEQFF. CDR3 nucleotide sequence: TGTGCCAGCGGCGGCAGGGTTTACAATGAGCAGTTCTTC.

This chain joins TRBV28 and TRBJ2-1; a weak D match, TRBD1 (5 bases). Germline lookup yields CDR1 MDHEN and CDR2 SYDVKM. This CDR3 region has 15 residues. V was shortened by 7 bases and J by 3 bases, with 16 bases between the two germline ends. The CDR3 DNA follows: TGTGCCAGCATGCCCCTTGGGGCTGTCTACAATGAGCAGTTCTTC. Residues: CASMPLGAVYNEQFF.